This T cell receptor (beta chain) was identified during a study of patients and donors after allogeneic stem cell transplantation. In TCRdb, the RT-PCR reads were re-called with MiXCR into one record per CDR3 protein. This sample has fewer than 500,000 distinct CDR3 sequences; approximately 16% occur once, and the top ten carry roughly 7.2%. By sample share, this clonotype is medium-sized. The material sequenced was blood, either unsorted or a sorted T cell fraction (not recorded which). This sequence originates from a human donor who was either an allogeneic HSCT recipient or a stem cell or donor lymphocyte infusion donor (not recorded which). It is not recorded whose cells these are; they may come from a transplant donor.

The CDR3 DNA reads as TGCAGTGCTAGAGATAAACAGGGGTCCTACGAGCAGTACTTC. Translation: CSARDKQGSYEQYF. The chain has TRBV20-1 and TRBJ2-7; 7 nucleotides match TRBD1. CDR1 is DFQATT, CDR2 SNEGSKA, per germline (reference sequence). J gave up 1 base and V 0 bases, and 3 bases lay outside the gene matches. The CDR3 contains 14 residues.